Listed here is a single TCR beta chain. The antigen remains unidentified. Germline V gene data show CDR1 as MDHEN and CDR2 as SYDVKM. The CDR3 has 13 amino acids. Trimming cost V 9 bases and J 6 bases, with 15 bases left between them. Sequencing was performed with immunoSEQ multiplex PCR; in TCRdb, only in-frame clones are kept and a portion is missing. The sample lists 95,000 to 100,000 clones; 70% to 90% were seen once. This specimen belongs to a study of identifying expanded T cells in peripheral blood. Findings and caveats of the study: Clone count variance between approximately 2-week samples rose with total template count. Technical replicates showed around 1.2 changed clones; two weeks approximately 15; four weeks 19.

V gene TRBV28 combines with J gene TRBJ2-1; D assignment may be TRBD1 or TRBD2 (5 bases each). This sequence originates from a person aged 18 to 75 in good health. Sequenced: blood. CDR3 sequence (DNA): TGTGCCAGTAGAGGGGCCCCTTTCAATGAGCAGTTCTTC. Its protein product is CASRGAPFNEQFF.